This TCR beta chain is drawn from a study of cytomegalovirus exposure and HLA in healthy donors. Whole-study results and caveats: CMV serostatus was the sole immune exposure information available.

Comments on this clone: Its antigen is not known.

PCR was performed using 60 Vbeta and 13 Jbeta primers. Profiled with immunoSEQ multiplex PCR; TCRdb holds only in-frame clones, not every one. Among roughly 80,000 clones listed, about 66% were seen once. The germline CDR1 and CDR2 sequences are MDHEN and SYDVKM. CDR3 length: 13 residues. V dropped 5 bases and J dropped 1 base, with 6 bases sitting between them. The clonotype comes from a man between 60 and 75 years old in good health and CMV-seropositive. The V and J genes are TRBV28 and TRBJ2-4; tentatively, D is TRBD1 (5 bases). Sequenced: PBMCs. DNA for the CDR3: TGTGCCAGCAGTAAGGGGGCCAAAAACATTCAGTACTTC. Translating gives CASSKGAKNIQYF.